Shown below are 22 T cell receptor beta chains from a single sample sequenced in a study of blood T cell repertoires in COVID-19 (dated by TCRdb to between 2020 and 2021). The method was the immunoSEQ multiplex PCR assay. What TCRdb holds here is the immuneACCESS table cut down to in-frame rearrangements. Part of the clones is not present; checked against another copy, under half of the missing clones reflect an unresolved V gene, and the others are unexplained. For this sample there are 150,000 or so clones; over 75% appear just once. The biggest ten clones account for approximately 40% of the sample. Sample: peripheral blood. Every receptor here comes from a human donor in a cohort sampled during active COVID-19.

This chain joins TRBV18 and TRBJ1-6; possible D gene TRBD1, 5 bases. The V and J ends lost 0 bases and 7 bases respectively, with 10 bases between them. CDR1 is KGHSH, CDR2 LQKENI, per germline. The CDR3 sequence is 15 residues long. The CDR3 DNA is TGTGCCAGCTCACCACCGCAGGGAGGCAATTCACCCCTCCACTTT. It translates to CASSPPQGGNSPLHF.

This clone has just one count. The chain uses TRBV7-2 and TRBJ2-7, with 9 bases lining up with TRBD1. The V gene's germline CDR1 is SGHTA and CDR2 FQGNSA. This CDR3 is 16 amino acids long. V lost 0 bases to trimming and J lost 6 bases; unmatched junction nucleotides: 9. CDR3 loop: CASSLAPGQGASEQYF. The CDR3 DNA reads as TGTGCCAGCAGCTTAGCCCCGGGACAGGGAGCTTCCGAGCAGTACTTC.

The chain uses TRBV3-1 (or the pseudogene TRBV3-2) and TRBJ2-5, with 8 bases lining up with TRBD1. V was clipped by 1 base and J by 5 bases; unmatched bases: 6. The CDR3 is made up of 15 amino acids. Germline V lookup: CDR1 LGHDT, CDR2 YNNKEL (reference sequence). This chain's CDR3 is CASSQGQGARETQYF. The CDR3 coding sequence is TGTGCCAGCAGCCAAGGGCAGGGGGCGCGGGAGACCCAGTACTTC.

The chain uses TRBV7-2 and TRBJ1-2; D gene uncertain. Trimming cost V 3 bases and J 1 base, with 3 bases left between them. The CDR3 totals 12 residues. CDR1 and CDR2 (germline): SGHTA, FQGNSA. CDR3 residues: CASSFNNYGYTF. The CDR3 DNA follows: TGTGCCAGCAGCTTCAATAACTATGGCTACACCTTC.

The sample holds a few counts of this clone. V gene TRBV12-3 or TRBV12-4 combines with J gene TRBJ2-5; D is perhaps TRBD1 (5 bases). CDR3 size: 12 residues. V was trimmed by 7 bases and J by 4 bases, leaving 10 bases between them. The CDR3 bases are TGTGCCAGCACGACAGCCCGAGAGACCCAGTACTTC. The encoded protein is CASTTARETQYF.

V gene TRBV18 combines with J gene TRBJ1-1; the match to TRBD1 covers 9 bases. With 5 bases clipped from V and 0 bases from J, the junction kept 10 bases outside the gene matches. This CDR3 is 17 amino acids long. Per germline, CDR1 KGHSH and CDR2 LQKENI. In DNA form, the CDR3 reads TGTGCCAGCTCATTTACTTGGACAGGGGAGATGAACACTGAAGCTTTCTTT. Amino acid sequence: CASSFTWTGEMNTEAFF.

The V and J genes are TRBV5-1 and TRBJ2-2, with D unresolved. Trimming removed 5 bases from V and 3 bases from J, with 14 bases in between. Germline loops: CDR1 SGHRS, CDR2 YFSETQ. The CDR3 runs 15 residues. The CDR3 DNA is TGCGCCAGCAGGAACCCCCTAAAATACACCGGGGAGCTGTTTTTT. Translating gives CASRNPLKYTGELFF.

The chain has TRBV19 and TRBJ2-3; the match to TRBD2 covers 8 bases. V shed 3 bases, J shed 1 base, and the junction held 3 bases outside the gene matches. Germline V gene data show CDR1 as LNHDA and CDR2 as SQIVND (reference sequence). CDR3 length equals 15 residues. The CDR3 reads CASSMTGGGTDTQYF. The CDR3 nucleotides are TGTGCCAGTAGTATGACGGGGGGGGGCACAGATACGCAGTATTTT. Supplemented by reference TRBV19 and TRBJ2-3, the full variable domain reads DGGITQSPKYLFRKEGQNVTLSCEQNLNHDAMYWYRQDPGQGLRLIYYSQIVNDFQKGDIAEGYSVSREKKESFPLTVTSAQKNPTAFYLCASSMTGGGTDTQYFGPGTRLTVL.

In DNA, the CDR3 is TGTGCCAGTAGTAGGGCTAGCGGGACTTTCTACACCGGGGAGCTGTTTTTT. The encoded protein is CASSRASGTFYTGELFF. The rearrangement joins TRBV19 to TRBJ2-2; 9 nucleotides agree with TRBD2. The CDR3 is made up of 17 amino acids. Germline values: CDR1 LNHDA, CDR2 SQIVND (reference sequence). The junction had 9 bases not matched to a gene; V was cut back by 4 bases and J by 3 bases.

The chain has TRBV19 and TRBJ2-3, with D possibly being TRBD2 (6 bases). The CDR3 has 15 residues. The germline CDR1 and CDR2 sequences are LNHDA and SQIVND (reference sequence). Trimming removed 3 bases from V and 2 bases from J, with 12 bases in between. The CDR3 nucleotides are TGTGCCAGTAGTATCCGGGAACTAGCCACAGATACGCAGTATTTT. This gives the protein CASSIRELATDTQYF.

This rearrangement joins TRBV7-2 to TRBJ2-7; TRBD1 matches 10 bases. CDR3 size: 13 residues. Germline CDR1 SGHTA, CDR2 FQGNSA. V gave up 8 bases and J gave up 3 bases; unmatched junction bases: 4. The CDR3 nucleotides read TGTGCCAGCGGGACAGGGGTGGGCTACGAGCAGTACGTC. This encodes CASGTGVGYEQYV.

This rearrangement joins TRBV4-1 to TRBJ2-2; 9 bases agree with TRBD2. Germline assignment: CDR1 MGHRA and CDR2 YSYEKL. V gave up 0 bases and J gave up 2 bases; unmatched junction bases: 7. CDR3 length: 18 amino acids. The CDR3 is CASSQETPSGANTGELFF. The CDR3 nucleotides read TGCGCCAGCAGCCAAGAAACTCCTAGCGGGGCAAACACCGGGGAGCTGTTTTTT.

This rearrangement joins TRBV6-6 to TRBJ2-3; D remains ambiguous. The CDR3 loop spans 12 amino acids. V shed 0 bases and J shed 7 bases, with 5 bases lying between them. From germline, CDR1 is MNHNY and CDR2 SVGAGI (reference sequence). The chain's CDR3 is CASSYSTYTQYF. CDR3 sequence (DNA): TGTGCCAGCAGTTACTCGACTTATACGCAGTATTTT.

This chain uses TRBV3-1 (or the pseudogene TRBV3-2) with TRBJ1-2; 7 bases are shared with TRBD1. The CDR3 runs to 15 residues. CDR1 is LGHDT and CDR2 is YNNKEL in the germline V gene (reference sequence). The V gene end was trimmed by 1 base and the J gene end by 8 bases; junction bases not matched to a gene: 10. In DNA, the CDR3 is TGTGCCAGCAGCCAAGCCGCCACAGGGGTAAAAGGCTACACCTTC. This gives the protein CASSQAATGVKGYTF.

V gene TRBV5-1 combines with J gene TRBJ1-1, with TRBD1 matching over 8 bases. Germline assignment: CDR1 SGHRS and CDR2 YFSETQ. The CDR3 extends over 16 amino acids. V lost 0 bases and J lost 4; bases outside the gene matches: 8. The chain's CDR3 is CASSLAGQGVRTEAFF. The DNA for the CDR3 is TGCGCCAGCAGCTTGGCTGGACAGGGTGTTCGCACTGAAGCTTTCTTT.

This clone is a singleton in its sample. The rearrangement uses TRBV7-9 and TRBJ2-3; D is perhaps TRBD2 (6 bases). CDR3 length: 15 residues. From germline, CDR1 is SEHNR and CDR2 FQNEAQ (reference sequence). V lost 6 bases and J 2 bases, leaving 15 bases between the germline ends. CDR3 nucleotide sequence: TGTGCCAGCAGAGTTCCGGGACTTACCACAGATACGCAGTATTTT. This sequence encodes CASRVPGLTTDTQYF.

The genes are TRBV11-3 and TRBJ2-7, with D perhaps matching TRBD1 (5 bases). Germline assignment: CDR1 SGHNT and CDR2 YENEEA. This CDR3 region has 14 residues. V lost 3 bases, J lost 3 bases, and 12 bases lay in between. The CDR3 sequence: CASSLTDFFYEQYF. The DNA of the CDR3 is TGTGCCAGCAGCTTGACAGACTTTTTCTACGAGCAGTACTTC.

The chain couples TRBV29-1 to TRBJ1-1, with D perhaps TRBD1 (5 bases). The CDR3 sequence is 11 residues long. The germline V gene encodes CDR1 SQVTM and CDR2 ANQGSEA. V gave up 7 bases and J gave up 1 base, with 7 bases separating them. For the CDR3, the DNA is TGCAGCGGTGGACAGAACACTGAAGCTTTCTTT. It yields the protein CSGGQNTEAFF. The whole variable domain, remainder taken from reference TRBV29-1 and TRBJ1-1, is SAVISQKPSRDICQRGTSLTIQCQVDSQVTMMFWYRQQPGQSLTLIATANQGSEATYESGFVIDKFPISRPNLTFSTLTVSNMSPEDSSIYLCSGGQNTEAFFGQGTRLTVV.

V usage is TRBV28 and J usage is TRBJ1-1; 7 nucleotides match TRBD1. CDR1 is MDHEN, CDR2 SYDVKM, per germline. J gave up 6 bases and V 6 bases, and 13 bases lay outside the gene matches. The CDR3 covers 15 residues. This CDR3 is CASRVGTANMAEAFF. CDR3 coding DNA: TGTGCCAGCAGAGTAGGGACAGCGAATATGGCTGAAGCTTTCTTT. The variable domain in full, with the rest retrieved from reference TRBV28 and TRBJ1-1, is DVKVTQSSRYLVKRTGEKVFLECVQDMDHENMFWYRQDPGLGLRLIYFSYDVKMKEKGDIPEGYSVSREKKERFSLILESASTNQTSMYLCASRVGTANMAEAFFGQGTRLTVV.

V gene TRBV7-8 combines with J gene TRBJ2-2, with D maybe TRBD1 (6 bases). Germline CDR1 and CDR2: SGHVS and FQNEAQ. This CDR3 is 15 amino acids long. The V and J ends lost 4 bases and 4 bases respectively, with 13 bases between them. The CDR3 sequence: CASSSFDRFTGELFF. The CDR3 DNA follows: TGTGCCAGCAGCTCGTTCGACAGGTTCACCGGGGAGCTGTTTTTT. Filled out from reference TRBV7-8 and TRBJ2-2, the complete variable domain reads GAGVSQSPRYKVAKRGQDVALRCDPISGHVSLFWYQQALGQGPEFLTYFQNEAQLDKSGLPSDRFFAERPEGSVSTLKIQRTQQEDSAVYLCASSSFDRFTGELFFGEGSRLTVL.

V gene TRBV12-3 or TRBV12-4 combines with J gene TRBJ2-1; D ambiguous. There are 11 residues in the CDR3. Trimming stripped 2 bases from V and 7 bases from J, with 3 bases between. The CDR3 DNA is TGTGCCAGCAGTTTAACAAATGAGCAGTTCTTC. Translated: CASSLTNEQFF.

This clone was counted at least ten times. This chain links TRBV2 with TRBJ1-2; 7 nucleotides line up with TRBD1. This CDR3 comprises 18 residues. Germline CDR1 and CDR2: SNHLY and FYNNEI. The trim removed 7 bases at V and 5 bases at J, leaving 22 bases unmatched. The CDR3 DNA follows: TGTGCCAGCACCAGCCTATGGACAGGAAAGTATAAGGAGTATGGCTACACCTTC. As protein: CASTSLWTGKYKEYGYTF.